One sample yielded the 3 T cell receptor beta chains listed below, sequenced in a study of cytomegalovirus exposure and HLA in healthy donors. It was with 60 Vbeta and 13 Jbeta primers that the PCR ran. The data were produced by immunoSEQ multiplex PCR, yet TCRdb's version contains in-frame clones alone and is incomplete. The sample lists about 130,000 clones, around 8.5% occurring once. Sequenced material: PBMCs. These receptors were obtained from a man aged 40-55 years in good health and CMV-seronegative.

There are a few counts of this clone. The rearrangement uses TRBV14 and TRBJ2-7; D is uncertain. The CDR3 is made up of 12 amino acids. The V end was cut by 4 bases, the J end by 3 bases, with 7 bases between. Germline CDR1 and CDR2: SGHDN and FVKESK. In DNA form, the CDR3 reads TGTGCCAGCAGCCTAACGGTCTACGAGCAGTACTTC. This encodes CASSLTVYEQYF.

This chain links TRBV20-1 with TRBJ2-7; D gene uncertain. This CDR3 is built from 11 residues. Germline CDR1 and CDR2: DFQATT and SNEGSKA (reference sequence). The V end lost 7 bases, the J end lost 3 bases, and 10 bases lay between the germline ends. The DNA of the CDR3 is TGCAGTGGGCAGGCCGGCTACGAGCAGTACTTC. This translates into CSGQAGYEQYF.

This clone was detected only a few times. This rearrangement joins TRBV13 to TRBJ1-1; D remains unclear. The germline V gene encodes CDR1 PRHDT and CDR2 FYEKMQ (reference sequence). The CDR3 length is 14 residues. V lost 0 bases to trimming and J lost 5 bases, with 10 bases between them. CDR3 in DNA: TGTGCCAGCAGCTTAGGCGGGTGGGTTACTGAAGCTTTCTTT. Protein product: CASSLGGWVTEAFF.